A selection of T cell receptor beta chains follows, all from one sample in a study of type 1 regulatory T cells. MiXCR was run by TCRdb on the reads, yielding one entry per CDR3 protein. The sample shows about 60,000 distinct CDR3 sequences, about 48% of them seen only once. These TCRs' antigens remain unknown. The sequenced sample consisted of cultured non-Tr1 T cells, either the whole culture or a sorted T cell fraction (not recorded which). The receptors originated from a human donor in good health. CDR3s include the opening cysteine and the closing phenylalanine or tryptophan. A D gene is named only where the DNA matches it firmly. Clone size is given for some rows only: seen once, a few or many times, or a class if the clone is expanded.

V gene	J gene	clone size	D gene	CDR3 DNA	CDR3 protein
TRBV7-6	TRBJ1-1	.	.	TGTGCCAGCAGCTTATCCCGGACCGGTGAAGCTTTCTTT	CASSLSRTGEAFF
TRBV5-1	TRBJ2-2	.	.	TGCGCCAGCAGCTTGGCCCAGACGGCGAACACCGGGGAGCTGTTTTTT	CASSLAQTANTGELFF
TRBV29-1	TRBJ1-1	.	TRBD1	TGCAGCTGTCTAGGGACAGTTCGGTCGAACACTGAAGCTTTCTTT	CSCLGTVRSNTEAFF
TRBV20-1	TRBJ1-6	.	.	TGCAGTGCTAGTGGGGGGACTCTTCTAAATTCACCCCTCCACTTT	CSASGGTLLNSPLHF
TRBV5-4	TRBJ2-3	.	TRBD1	TGTGCCAGCAGAACCGACAGGGGCACAGATACGCAGTATTTT	CASRTDRGTDTQYF
TRBV7-3	TRBJ2-4	.	.	TGTGCCAGCAGCCCCCGGAAGAAGGATAGGCTAGCCAAAAACATTCAGTACTTC	CASSPRKKDRLAKNIQYF
TRBV2	TRBJ2-2	.	TRBD2	TGTGCCAGCAGTGGCACAAGGTCACTAGCGGTGCTGTTTTTT	CASSGTRSLAVLFF
TRBV27	TRBJ2-2	.	TRBD2	TGTGCCAGCAGTTTGGCGGGACTAGCTCTAGGGGAGCTGTTTTTT	CASSLAGLALGELFF
TRBV20-1	TRBJ2-5	once	.	TGCAGTGCTGGGGGATGGGGACACAATCAAGAGACCCAGTACTTC	CSAGGWGHNQETQYF
TRBV10-3	TRBJ2-1	.	TRBD2	TGTGCCATCAGGGCTAGCGGTGACAATGAGCAGTTCTTC	CAIRASGDNEQFF
TRBV7-9	TRBJ2-2	.	.	TGTGCCAGCAGCGTAGACAGTTCAACCGGGGAGCTGTTTTTT	CASSVDSSTGELFF
TRBV10-3	TRBJ1-1	few	.	TGTGCCATCAGTGGGTCGCTCGTGAACACTGAAGCTTTCTTT	CAISGSLVNTEAFF
TRBV7-2	TRBJ2-5	many	.	TGTGCCAGCAGCTCCGGAGAGCTGGGGACCCAGTACTTC	CASSSGELGTQYF
TRBV12-3/TRBV12-4	TRBJ1-1	many	TRBD1	TGTGCCAGCAAGATCAGGGGGGGTTTTTCTGAAGCTTTCTTT	CASKIRGGFSEAFF
TRBV5-1	TRBJ1-5	few	.	TGCGCCAGCAGCTTGGACAGCGCTGATCAGCCCCAGCATTTT	CASSLDSADQPQHF
TRBV10-2	TRBJ1-2	.	TRBD1	TGCGCCAGCAGTGTCGGGCAGGGGGCCGATCGAGGCTATGGCTACACCTTC	CASSVGQGADRGYGYTF
TRBV20-1	TRBJ2-1	few	TRBD2	TGCAGTGCTAGCTTAGCGGGGCCAAGGGATGAGCAGTTCTTC	CSASLAGPRDEQFF
TRBV7-2	TRBJ2-2	.	.	TGTGCCAGCAGCCCCCCCGGACTACACACCGGGGAGCTGTTTTTT	CASSPPGLHTGELFF
TRBV20-1	TRBJ2-7	.	TRBD1	TGCAGTGCTGCTCGACAGGGGGTCAGCGAGCAGTACTTC	CSAARQGVSEQYF
TRBV6-2/TRBV6-3	TRBJ1-1	.	TRBD1	TGTGCCAGCGGTGGACAGGGGAACACTGAAGCTTTCTTT	CASGGQGNTEAFF
TRBV2	TRBJ1-4	.	TRBD1	TGTGCCAGCAGTGGGGACAGGGCTGAAAAACTGTTTTTT	CASSGDRAEKLFF
TRBV27	TRBJ2-2	.	TRBD2	TGTGCCAGCAGTTTATGGCCTAGCGGGGGCACCGGGGAGCTGTTTTTT	CASSLWPSGGTGELFF
TRBV4-2	TRBJ2-3	.	TRBD2	TGTGCCAGCAGCCAAGAATTCTTAGCGGGGGGGCAAGATACGCAGTATTTT	CASSQEFLAGGQDTQYF
TRBV20-1	TRBJ2-7	.	TRBD2	TGCAGTGCTAGAGATTCTAGCGGGGGAGTCCTTAGGGAGCAGTACTTC	CSARDSSGGVLREQYF
TRBV2	TRBJ1-1	once	.	TGTGCCAGCGGGGGAGAGGGTCGGACTGAAGCTTTCTTT	CASGGEGRTEAFF
TRBV19	TRBJ2-3	.	.	TGTGCCAGTAGTATATTCTATTCCACAGATACGCAGTATTTT	CASSIFYSTDTQYF
TRBV3-1	TRBJ1-6	.	.	TGTGCCAGCAGCCAAGGGCTGGCATCCTCCAATTCACCCCTCCACTTT	CASSQGLASSNSPLHF
TRBV6-1	TRBJ2-7	few	.	TGTGCCAGCAGTGAAGCAGATGGGGTGGGCGAGCAGTACTTC	CASSEADGVGEQYF
TRBV5-1	TRBJ2-1	medium-sized	.	TGCGCCAGCAGCTTGTCGACTTTCGGGGGCAATGAGCAGTTCTTC	CASSLSTFGGNEQFF
TRBV20-1	TRBJ2-3	.	.	TGCAGTGCGACCGACTCCCTCTATATCATAGATACGCAGTATTTT	CSATDSLYIIDTQYF
TRBV10-3	TRBJ2-3	.	.	TGTGCCCTGGGGGAGAGGGATACGCAGTATTTT	CALGERDTQYF
TRBV27	TRBJ1-1	.	.	TGTGCCAGCAGTTCTCGGGCCCCAACTGGGGGCACTGAAGCTTTCTTT	CASSSRAPTGGTEAFF
TRBV20-1	TRBJ2-3	.	.	TGCAGTGCCAGAGAGCGGGCAGGGGTGGCAGATACGCAGTATTTT	CSARERAGVADTQYF
TRBV6-1	TRBJ1-1	.	.	TGTGCCAGCAGTGTCCGGGGGGACGTGGCTGAAGCTTTCTTT	CASSVRGDVAEAFF
TRBV12-3/TRBV12-4	TRBJ2-3	.	.	TGTGCCAGCAGTTTGCGGGGCCGAGATACGCAGTATTTT	CASSLRGRDTQYF
TRBV7-2	TRBJ1-1	.	.	TGTGCCAGCAGCCGAGAGTACCTGCGGACAGAGGCTTTCTTT	CASSREYLRTEAFF
TRBV5-1	TRBJ2-3	.	.	TGCGCCAGCAGCTTACAATTAGCAGATACGCAGTATTTT	CASSLQLADTQYF
TRBV6-5	TRBJ1-4	.	TRBD1	TGTGCCAGCAGTTACGGGACAGGGAATAATGAAAAACTGTTTTTT	CASSYGTGNNEKLFF
TRBV7-2	TRBJ1-2	.	.	TGTGCCAGCAGCCGGGCCCGGGGTTATAACTATGGCTACACCTTC	CASSRARGYNYGYTF
TRBV7-2	TRBJ2-2	.	TRBD1	TGTGCCAGCAGCCTCGCCGGGACAGGGGGCACCGGGGAGCTGTTTTTT	CASSLAGTGGTGELFF
TRBV6-1	TRBJ1-2	.	.	TGTGCCAGCAGTGAAGCAGGGGGCTATGGCTACACCTTC	CASSEAGGYGYTF
TRBV12-3/TRBV12-4	TRBJ1-6	few	.	TGTGCCACCTCCCGGGCCGAGAATTCACCCCTCCACTTT	CATSRAENSPLHF
TRBV13	TRBJ1-1	few	.	TGTGCCAGCAGCTTAGGCCGAAAGTGGGAAACTGAAGCTTTCTTT	CASSLGRKWETEAFF
TRBV7-9	TRBJ1-2	many	.	TGTGCCAGCAGCCGTGAAGGGTATGGCTACACCTTC	CASSREGYGYTF
TRBV4-1	TRBJ1-2	.	.	TGCGCCAGCAGCCAAGGGGACGGCAAGATCTATGGCTACACCTTC	CASSQGDGKIYGYTF
TRBV18	TRBJ2-3	.	.	TGTGCCAGCTCGCCGCGACCAGATACGCAGTATTTT	CASSPRPDTQYF
TRBV5-6	TRBJ1-2	.	.	TGTGCCAGCAGCTTGGGGACGGTTTCTATGGCCAACACCTTC	CASSLGTVSMANTF
TRBV10-3	TRBJ1-6	.	.	TGTGCCATCAGTGAAGGGCAGGGTAATTCACCCCTCCACTTT	CAISEGQGNSPLHF
TRBV3-1	TRBJ2-1	.	.	TGTGCCAGCAGCCTTACGTGGACTTTGGGCAATGAGCAGTTCTTC	CASSLTWTLGNEQFF
TRBV11-3	TRBJ2-1	few	TRBD2	TGTGCCAGCAGCTTTCGGGGGGGGACAAACAATGAGCAGTTCTTC	CASSFRGGTNNEQFF
TRBV19	TRBJ1-1	.	.	TGTGCCAGTAGTATTAATCGGTACAGGACTGGAACTGAAGCTTTCTTT	CASSINRYRTGTEAFF
TRBV5-1	TRBJ1-1	.	TRBD1	TGCGCCAGCAGGTATTCGGGACAGGGTAGTACTGAAGCTTTCTTT	CASRYSGQGSTEAFF
TRBV5-1	TRBJ1-4	.	TRBD1	TGCGCCAGCAGCTCCGGGACAGGGAACGAAAAACTGTTTTTT	CASSSGTGNEKLFF